This T cell receptor beta chain was recovered during a study of long-term antiretroviral therapy in people with HIV. This clone appeared a single time. After removal of 0 bases from V and 6 bases from J, the junction contained 3 bases not matched to a gene. The germline V gene has CDR1 LGHNA and CDR2 YNFKEQ. The CDR3 loop spans 16 amino acids. It was version v3.0 of the immunoSEQ assay that was run at survey level. Sequencing used immunoSEQ multiplex PCR; TCRdb keeps in-frame clones, though not all of them. The table records tens of thousands of clones, about 82% of them present only once. The sample in question was unsorted PBMCs, obtained 0.8 years before starting antiretroviral therapy. The chain employs TRBV4-2 and TRBJ2-2; 11 nucleotides line up with TRBD2. The source of this sequence is a young man with HIV. This CDR3 reads CASSQDLLAGAGELFF. DNA of the CDR3: TGTGCCAGCAGCCAAGATCTACTAGCGGGAGCCGGGGAGCTGTTTTTT.